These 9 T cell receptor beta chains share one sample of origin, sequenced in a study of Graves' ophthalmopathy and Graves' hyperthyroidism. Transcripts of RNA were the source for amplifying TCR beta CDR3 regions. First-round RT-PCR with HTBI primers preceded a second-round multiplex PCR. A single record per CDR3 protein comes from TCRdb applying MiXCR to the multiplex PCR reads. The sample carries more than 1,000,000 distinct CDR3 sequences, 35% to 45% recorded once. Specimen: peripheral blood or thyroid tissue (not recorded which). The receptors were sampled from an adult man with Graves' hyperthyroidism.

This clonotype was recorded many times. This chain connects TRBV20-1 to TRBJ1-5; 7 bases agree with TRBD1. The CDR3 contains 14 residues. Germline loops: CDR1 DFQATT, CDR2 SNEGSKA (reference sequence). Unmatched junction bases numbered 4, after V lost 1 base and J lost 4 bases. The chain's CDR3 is CSARVQGLNQPQHF. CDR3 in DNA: TGCAGTGCTAGAGTACAGGGGCTAAATCAGCCCCAGCATTTT.

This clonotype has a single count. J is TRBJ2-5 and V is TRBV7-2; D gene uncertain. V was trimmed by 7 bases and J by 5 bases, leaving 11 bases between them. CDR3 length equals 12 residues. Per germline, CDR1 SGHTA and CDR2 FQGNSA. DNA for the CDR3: TGTGCCAGCACGCCTAGGCGCGAGACCCAGTACTTC. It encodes CASTPRRETQYF.

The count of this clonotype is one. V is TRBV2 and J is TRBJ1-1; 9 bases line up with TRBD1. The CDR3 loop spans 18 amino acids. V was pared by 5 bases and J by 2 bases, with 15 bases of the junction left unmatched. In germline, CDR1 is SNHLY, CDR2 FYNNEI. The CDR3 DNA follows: TGTGCCAGCAGTTTTCCTCCCAGGGGGACAGGGCTAAACACTGAAGCTTTCTTT. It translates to CASSFPPRGTGLNTEAFF.

The CDR3 coding sequence is TGTGCCAGCAGCTCACAGGGGGTGGCCAATCAGCCCCAGCATTTT. This encodes CASSSQGVANQPQHF. V usage is TRBV7-9 and J usage is TRBJ1-5, with 8 bases identical to TRBD1. CDR3 size: 15 residues. Losses at the gene ends were 4 bases for V and 3 bases for J; bases not matched to a gene: 5. The V gene's germline CDR1 is SEHNR and CDR2 FQNEAQ (reference sequence). The full variable domain, its missing parts supplied by reference TRBV7-9 and TRBJ1-5, is DTGVSQNPRHKITKRGQNVTFRCDPISEHNRLYWYRQTLGQGPEFLTYFQNEAQLEKSRLLSDRFSAERPKGSFSTLEIQRTEQGDSAMYLCASSSQGVANQPQHFGDGTRLSIL.

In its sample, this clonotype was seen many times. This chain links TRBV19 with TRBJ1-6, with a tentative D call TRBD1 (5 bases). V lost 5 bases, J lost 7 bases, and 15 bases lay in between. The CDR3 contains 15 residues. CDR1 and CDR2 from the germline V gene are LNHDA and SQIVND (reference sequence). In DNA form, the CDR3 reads TGTGCCAGTAGTGCGTTTTGGGGACGGAATTCACCCCTCCACTTT. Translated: CASSAFWGRNSPLHF.

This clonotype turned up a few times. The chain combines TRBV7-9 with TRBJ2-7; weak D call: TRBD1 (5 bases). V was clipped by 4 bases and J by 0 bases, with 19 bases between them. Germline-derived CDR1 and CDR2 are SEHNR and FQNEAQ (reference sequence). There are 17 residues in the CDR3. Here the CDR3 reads CASSSPPVGPTSYEQYF. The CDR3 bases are TGTGCCAGCAGCTCACCCCCCGTGGGGCCAACCTCCTACGAGCAGTACTTC.

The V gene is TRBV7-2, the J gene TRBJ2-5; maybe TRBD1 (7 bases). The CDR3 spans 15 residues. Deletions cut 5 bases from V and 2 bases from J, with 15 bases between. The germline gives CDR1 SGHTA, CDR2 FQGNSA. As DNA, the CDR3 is TGTGCCAGCAGCGTTGCGGGACAGAGACAAGAGACCCAGTACTTC. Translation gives CASSVAGQRQETQYF.

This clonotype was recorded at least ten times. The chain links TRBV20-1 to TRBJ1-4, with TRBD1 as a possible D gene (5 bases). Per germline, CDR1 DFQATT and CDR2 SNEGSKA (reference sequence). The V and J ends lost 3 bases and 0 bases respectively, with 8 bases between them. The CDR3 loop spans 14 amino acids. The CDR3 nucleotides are TGCAGTGCTAGGGGGCATACAACTAATGAAAAACTGTTTTTT. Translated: CSARGHTTNEKLFF.

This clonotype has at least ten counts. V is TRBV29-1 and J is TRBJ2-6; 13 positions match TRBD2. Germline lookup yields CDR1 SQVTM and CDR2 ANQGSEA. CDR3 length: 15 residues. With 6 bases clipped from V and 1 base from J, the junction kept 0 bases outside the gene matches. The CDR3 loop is CSVTSGGSGANVLTF. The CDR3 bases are TGCAGCGTGACTAGCGGGGGGTCTGGGGCCAACGTCCTGACTTTC.